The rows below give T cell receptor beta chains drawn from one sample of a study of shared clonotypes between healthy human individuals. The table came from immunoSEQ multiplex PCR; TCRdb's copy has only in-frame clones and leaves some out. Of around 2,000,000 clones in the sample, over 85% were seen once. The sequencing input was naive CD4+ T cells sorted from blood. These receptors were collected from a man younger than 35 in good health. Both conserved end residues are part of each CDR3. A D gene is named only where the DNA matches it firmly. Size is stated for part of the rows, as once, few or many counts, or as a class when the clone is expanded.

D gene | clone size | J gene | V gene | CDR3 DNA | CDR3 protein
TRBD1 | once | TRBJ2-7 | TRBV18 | TGTGCCAGCTCACCACCGGGACAGAGCAATTACGAGCAGTACTTC | CASSPPGQSNYEQYF
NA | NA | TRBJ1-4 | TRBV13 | TGTGCCAGCAGCTCAAAGACTGGACAGATGTTTAATGAAAAACTGTTTTTT | CASSSKTGQMFNEKLFF
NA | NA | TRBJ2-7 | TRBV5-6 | TGTGCCAGCAGCTTTTTTTCCCGGAACTACGAGCAGTACTTC | CASSFFSRNYEQYF
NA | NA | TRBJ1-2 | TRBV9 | TGTGCCAGCTCTCGGGTCCCGTCAGACTATGGCTACACCTTC | CASSRVPSDYGYTF
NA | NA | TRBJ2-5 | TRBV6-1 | TGTGCCAGCAGTGAAAACGTAGTGGAAGCGCAGACCCAGTACTTC | CASSENVVEAQTQYF
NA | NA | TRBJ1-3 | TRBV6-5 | TGTGCCAGCAGTTCTCCGGGAGAGGGGTTTGGAAACACCATATATTTT | CASSSPGEGFGNTIYF
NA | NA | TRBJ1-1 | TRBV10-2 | TGCGCCAGCAGTGAGTCTTCTAAGGGCCACACTGAAGCTTTCTTT | CASSESSKGHTEAFF
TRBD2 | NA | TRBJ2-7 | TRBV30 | TGTGCCTGGAGTTCTCTTAGCGGGGGGGCCTACGAGCAGTACTTC | CAWSSLSGGAYEQYF
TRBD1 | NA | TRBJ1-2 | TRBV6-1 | TGTGCCAGCAGTGCTGGGACAGGGGGTCTCACCTTC | CASSAGTGGLTF
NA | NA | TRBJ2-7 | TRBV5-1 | TGCGCCAGCACCCCCGGGCCCCCCTACGAGCAGTACTTC | CASTPGPPYEQYF
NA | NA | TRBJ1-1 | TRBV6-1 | TGTGCCAGTGAACAGGGTTACACTGAAGCTTTCTTT | CASEQGYTEAFF
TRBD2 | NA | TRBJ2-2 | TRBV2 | TGTGCCAGCAGTGAACTTCTAGCGGGAGGGGGGGAGCTGTTTTTT | CASSELLAGGGELFF
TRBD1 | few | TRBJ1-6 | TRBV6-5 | TGTGCCAGCAGTACGACAGGGCGTTATTCACCCCTCCACTTT | CASSTTGRYSPLHF
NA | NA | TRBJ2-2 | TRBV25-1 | TGTGCCAGCGGATCAGCCTACCGGCGTTACACCGGGGAGCTGTTTTTT | CASGSAYRRYTGELFF
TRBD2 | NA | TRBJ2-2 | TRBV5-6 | TGTGCCAGCAGCTTGTTCCCGGGGGGTACCGGGGAGCTGTTTTTT | CASSLFPGGTGELFF
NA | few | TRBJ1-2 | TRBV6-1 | TGTGCCAGCAGTGAAGTCGGGGGGAGTCCCGATGGCTACACCTTC | CASSEVGGSPDGYTF
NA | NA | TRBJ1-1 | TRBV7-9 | TGTGCCAGCAGCTTCCCCGGCACTGAAGCTTTCTTT | CASSFPGTEAFF
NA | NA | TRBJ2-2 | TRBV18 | TGTGCCAGCTCACAGTTTGAGGGGGACGACAACACCGGGGAGCTGTTTTTT | CASSQFEGDDNTGELFF
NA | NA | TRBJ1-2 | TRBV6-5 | TGTGCCAGCAAAAAGGGGCGACTAGCTAACTATGGCTACACCTTC | CASKKGRLANYGYTF
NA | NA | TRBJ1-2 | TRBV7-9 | TGTGCCAGCAGCTTGCCCCCGCGGGACAAGAACTATGGCTACACCTTC | CASSLPPRDKNYGYTF
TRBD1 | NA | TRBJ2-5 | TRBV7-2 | TGTGCCAGCAGCTTAGGGGGACAGAGGGAGACCCAGTACTTC | CASSLGGQRETQYF
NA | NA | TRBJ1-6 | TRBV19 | TGTGCCAGTAGTATTGGCGGCCAGTTTAATTCACCCCTCCACTTT | CASSIGGQFNSPLHF
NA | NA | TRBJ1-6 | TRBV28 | TGTGCCAGCAGTCGTTTTGGCCTGATTAGGATCTCACCCCTCCACTTT | CASSRFGLIRISPLHF
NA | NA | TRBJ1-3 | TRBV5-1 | TGCGCCAGCAGCTTGGCCGGGATGATCTCTGGAAACACCATATATTTT | CASSLAGMISGNTIYF
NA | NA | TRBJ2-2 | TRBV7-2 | TGTGCCAGCACCTCGGGACTGAACACCGGGGAGCTGTTTTTT | CASTSGLNTGELFF
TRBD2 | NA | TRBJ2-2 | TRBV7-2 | TGTGCCAGCAGCTTAGGCGGGAGTACCGGGGAGCTGTTTTTT | CASSLGGSTGELFF
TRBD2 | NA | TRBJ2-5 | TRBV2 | TGTGCCAGCAGAACCGGGACTAGCGGACCCTCGCCAGGGGAGACCCAGTACTTC | CASRTGTSGPSPGETQYF
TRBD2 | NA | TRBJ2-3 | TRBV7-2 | TGTGCCAGCAGCTTCGCGGGAGGGACAGATACGCAGTATTTT | CASSFAGGTDTQYF
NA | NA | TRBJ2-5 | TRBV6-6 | TGTGCCAGCAGTTCTAGCCGTGCGGAGACCCAGTACTTC | CASSSSRAETQYF
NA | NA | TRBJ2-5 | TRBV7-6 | TGTGCCAGCAGCCCCCCGGGGGAGACCCAGTACTTC | CASSPPGETQYF
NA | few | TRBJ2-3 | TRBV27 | TGTGCCAGCAGTTTATGGGGCACAGATACGCAGTATTTT | CASSLWGTDTQYF
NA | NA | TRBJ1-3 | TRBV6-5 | TGTGCCAGCAGTTCTATTGGAAACACCATATATTTT | CASSSIGNTIYF
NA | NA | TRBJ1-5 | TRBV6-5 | TGTGCCACCGCGAGGGGGATAGCTCAGCCCCAGCATTTT | CATARGIAQPQHF
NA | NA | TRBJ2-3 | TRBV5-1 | TGCGCCAGCAGCTTGGCCAGCAGTCCAGATACGCAGTATTTT | CASSLASSPDTQYF
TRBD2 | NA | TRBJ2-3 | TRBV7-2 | TGTGCCAGCAGCTTAGAGCTAGCGGCTACCACAGATACGCAGTATTTT | CASSLELAATTDTQYF
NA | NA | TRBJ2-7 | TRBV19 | TGTGCCAGTAGTGCAAGAGACACCCGGGAGCAGTACTTC | CASSARDTREQYF
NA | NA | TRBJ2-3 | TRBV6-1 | TGTGCCAGCAGTAGGACAGACACAAGCACAGATACGCAGTATTTT | CASSRTDTSTDTQYF
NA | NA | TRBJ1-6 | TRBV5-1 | TGCGCCAGCAGCGCGGAGGGTGTACCCCTCCACTTT | CASSAEGVPLHF
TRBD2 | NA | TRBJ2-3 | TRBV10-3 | TGTGCCATCAGCCCTAGCGGGTGGTACACAGATACGCAGTATTTT | CAISPSGWYTDTQYF
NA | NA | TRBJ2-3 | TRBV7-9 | TGTGCCAGCAGCTTCTGGACAAGCACAGATACGCAGTATTTT | CASSFWTSTDTQYF
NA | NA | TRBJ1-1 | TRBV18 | TGTGCCAGCTCACCGTCAGGGGCTTGGAACACTGAAGCTTTCTTT | CASSPSGAWNTEAFF
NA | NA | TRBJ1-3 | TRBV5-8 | TGTGCCAGCAGCCGTCGGAGGGGGGCGGCGGGAAACACCATATATTTT | CASSRRRGAAGNTIYF
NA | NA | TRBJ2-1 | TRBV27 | TGTGCCAGCAGTTTATCATGGGACACCTCTTACAATGAGCAGTTCTTC | CASSLSWDTSYNEQFF
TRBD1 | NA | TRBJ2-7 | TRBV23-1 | TGCGCCAGCAGTCAATTAGCGGGACAGGGGGCCGACGAGCAGTACTTC | CASSQLAGQGADEQYF
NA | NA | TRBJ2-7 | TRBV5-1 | TGCGCCAGCAGAGCCGGGACAACCGCCTACGAGCAGTACTTC | CASRAGTTAYEQYF
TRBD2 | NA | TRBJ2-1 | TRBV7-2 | TGTGCCAGCAGGGAAGCGGGAGGATACTACAATGAGCAGTTCTTC | CASREAGGYYNEQFF
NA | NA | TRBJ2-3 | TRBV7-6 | TGTGCCAGCAGGCGGACAGCCTTAAGCACAGATACGCAGTATTTT | CASRRTALSTDTQYF
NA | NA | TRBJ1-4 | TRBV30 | TGTGCCTGGAGTGTCATAGGGAGTGAAAAACTGTTTTTT | CAWSVIGSEKLFF